This T cell receptor (beta chain) is from a study of cytomegalovirus exposure and HLA in healthy donors. Researchers ran the PCR with 60 Vbeta and 13 Jbeta primers. Clones were sequenced by immunoSEQ multiplex PCR, and TCRdb holds only the in-frame ones, with some missing. Of 150,000 to 200,000 clones listed, more than 60% are singletons. The CDR3 sequence is 13 residues long. V lost 2 bases and J lost 2, with 6 bases in between. Germline lookup yields CDR1 LNHDA and CDR2 SQIVND (reference sequence). This clone occurred a few times. Its antigen is still unknown. General study results and limits: There were a few CMV-associated chains whose specificity for CMV antigens was confirmed in vitro.

The source is a woman younger than 45 in good health and CMV-seronegative. The specimen sequenced was PBMCs. The chain has TRBV19 and TRBJ1-1, with D uncertain. CDR3 coding DNA: TGTGCCAGTAGTATATTCCTTAACACTGAAGCTTTCTTT. It translates to CASSIFLNTEAFF.